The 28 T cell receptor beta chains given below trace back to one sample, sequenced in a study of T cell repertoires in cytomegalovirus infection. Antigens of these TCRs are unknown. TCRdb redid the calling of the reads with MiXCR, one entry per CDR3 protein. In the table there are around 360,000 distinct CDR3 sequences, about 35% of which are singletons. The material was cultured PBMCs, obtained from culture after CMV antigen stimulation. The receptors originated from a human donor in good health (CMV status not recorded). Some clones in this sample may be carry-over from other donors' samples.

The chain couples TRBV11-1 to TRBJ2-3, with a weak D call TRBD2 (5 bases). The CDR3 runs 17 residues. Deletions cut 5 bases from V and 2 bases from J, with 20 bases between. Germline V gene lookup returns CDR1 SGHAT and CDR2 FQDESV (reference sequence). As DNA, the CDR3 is TGTGCCAGCAGCCCACCCCGACCTAGCTCAAACACAGATACGCAGTATTTT. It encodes CASSPPRPSSNTDTQYF.

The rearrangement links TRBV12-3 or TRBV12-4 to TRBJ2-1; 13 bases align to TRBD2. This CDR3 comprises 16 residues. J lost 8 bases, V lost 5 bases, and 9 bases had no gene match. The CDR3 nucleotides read TGTGCCAGCAGTGCCCGACTAGCGGGAGGAGAAGATGAGCAGTTCTTC. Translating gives CASSARLAGGEDEQFF.

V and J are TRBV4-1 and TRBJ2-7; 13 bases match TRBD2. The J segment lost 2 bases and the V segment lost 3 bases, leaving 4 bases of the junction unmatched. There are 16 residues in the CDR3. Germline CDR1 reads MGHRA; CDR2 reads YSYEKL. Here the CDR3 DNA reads TGCGCCAGCAGCCAGATACTAGCGGGAGGGCCCTACGAGCAGTACTTC. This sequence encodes CASSQILAGGPYEQYF.

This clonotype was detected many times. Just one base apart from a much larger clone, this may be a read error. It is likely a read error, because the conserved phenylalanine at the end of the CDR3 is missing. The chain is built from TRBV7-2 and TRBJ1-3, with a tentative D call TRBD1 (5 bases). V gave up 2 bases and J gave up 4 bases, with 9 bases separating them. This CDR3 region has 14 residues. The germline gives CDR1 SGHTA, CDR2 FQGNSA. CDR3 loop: CASSLRGDGNTIYL. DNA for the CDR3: TGTGCCAGCAGCTTAAGAGGGGACGGAAACACCATATATCTT.

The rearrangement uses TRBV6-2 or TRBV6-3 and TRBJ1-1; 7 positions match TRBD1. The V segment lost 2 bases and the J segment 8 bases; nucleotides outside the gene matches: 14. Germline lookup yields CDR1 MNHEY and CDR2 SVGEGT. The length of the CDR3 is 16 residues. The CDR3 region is CASSYLMTGQGVEAFF. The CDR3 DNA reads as TGTGCCAGCAGTTACCTTATGACAGGGCAAGGGGTCGAAGCTTTCTTT.

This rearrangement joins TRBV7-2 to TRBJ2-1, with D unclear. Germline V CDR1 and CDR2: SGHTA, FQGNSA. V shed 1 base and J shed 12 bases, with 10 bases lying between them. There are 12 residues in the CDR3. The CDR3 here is CASSLVVDRQFF. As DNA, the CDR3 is TGTGCCAGCAGCTTAGTAGTCGACCGGCAGTTCTTC.

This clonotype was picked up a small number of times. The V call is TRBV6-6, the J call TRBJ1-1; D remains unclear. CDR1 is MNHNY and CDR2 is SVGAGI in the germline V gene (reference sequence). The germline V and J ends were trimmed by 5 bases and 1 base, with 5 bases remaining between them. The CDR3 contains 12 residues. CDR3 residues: CASSDWNTEAFF. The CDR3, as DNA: TGTGCCAGCAGTGATTGGAACACTGAAGCTTTCTTT.

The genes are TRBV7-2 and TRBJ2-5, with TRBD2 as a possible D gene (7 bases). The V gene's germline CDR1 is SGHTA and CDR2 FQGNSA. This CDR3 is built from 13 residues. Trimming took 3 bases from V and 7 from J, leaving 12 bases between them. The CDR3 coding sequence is TGTGCCAGCAGCTTCGCGGGGGCCGGGACCCAGTACTTC. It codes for CASSFAGAGTQYF.

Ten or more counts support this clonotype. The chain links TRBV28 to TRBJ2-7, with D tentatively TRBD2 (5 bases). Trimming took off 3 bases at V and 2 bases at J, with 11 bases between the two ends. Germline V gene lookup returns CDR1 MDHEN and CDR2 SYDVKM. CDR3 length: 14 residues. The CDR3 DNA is TGTGCCAGCAGTTTTATGAGGGAAACCTACGAGCAGTACTTC. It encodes CASSFMRETYEQYF.

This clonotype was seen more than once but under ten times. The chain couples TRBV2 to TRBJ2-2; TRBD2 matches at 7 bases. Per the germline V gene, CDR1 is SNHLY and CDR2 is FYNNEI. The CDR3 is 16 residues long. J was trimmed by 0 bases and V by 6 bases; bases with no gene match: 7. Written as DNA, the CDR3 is TGTGCCAGCAGGGGTGGACTAGTCACGAACACCGGGGAGCTGTTTTTT. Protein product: CASRGGLVTNTGELFF.

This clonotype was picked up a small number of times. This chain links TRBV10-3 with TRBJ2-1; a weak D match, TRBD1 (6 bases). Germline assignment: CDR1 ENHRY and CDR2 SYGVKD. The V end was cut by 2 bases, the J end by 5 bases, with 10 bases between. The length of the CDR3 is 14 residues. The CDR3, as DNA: TGTGCCATCAGTGAGAGGGACAATCACAATGAGCAGTTCTTC. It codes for CAISERDNHNEQFF.

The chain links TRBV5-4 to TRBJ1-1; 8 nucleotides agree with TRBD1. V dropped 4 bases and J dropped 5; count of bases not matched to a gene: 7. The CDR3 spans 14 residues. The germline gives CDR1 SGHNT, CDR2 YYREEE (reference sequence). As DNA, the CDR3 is TGTGCCAGCAGCACACCGACAGGGGAAACTGAAGCTTTCTTT. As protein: CASSTPTGETEAFF. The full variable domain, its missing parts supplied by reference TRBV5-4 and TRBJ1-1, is ETGVTQSPTHLIKTRGQQVTLRCSSQSGHNTVSWYQQALGQGPQFIFQYYREEENGRGNFPPRFSGLQFPNYSSELNVNALELDDSALYLCASSTPTGETEAFFGQGTRLTVV.

The CDR3 loop is CASSLDGTGVYV. DNA of the CDR3: TGTGCCAGCAGCTTAGATGGGACAGGGGTGTACGTC. The chain has TRBV11-2 and TRBJ2-7; 10 bases line up with TRBD1. Germline-derived CDR1 and CDR2 are SGHAT and FQNNGV. This CDR3 spans 12 amino acids. The ends lost 0 bases at V and 12 bases at J; junction bases unmatched: 2.

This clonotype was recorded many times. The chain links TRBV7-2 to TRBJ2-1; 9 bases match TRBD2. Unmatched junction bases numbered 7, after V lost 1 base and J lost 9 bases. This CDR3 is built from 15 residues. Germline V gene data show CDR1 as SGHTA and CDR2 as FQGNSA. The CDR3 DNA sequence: TGTGCCAGCAGCTTAGGGCGGGAGGGCCGAAGTGAGCAGTTCTTC. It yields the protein CASSLGREGRSEQFF.

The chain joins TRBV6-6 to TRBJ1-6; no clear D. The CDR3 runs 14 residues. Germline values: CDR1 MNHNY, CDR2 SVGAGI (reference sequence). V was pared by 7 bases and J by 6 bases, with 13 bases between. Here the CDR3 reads CASIRTWANSPLHF. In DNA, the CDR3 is TGTGCCAGCATTCGTACATGGGCTAATTCACCCCTCCACTTT.

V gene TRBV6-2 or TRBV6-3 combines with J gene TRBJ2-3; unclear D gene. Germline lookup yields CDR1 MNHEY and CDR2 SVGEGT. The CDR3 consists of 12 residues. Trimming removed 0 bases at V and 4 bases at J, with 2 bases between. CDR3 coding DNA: TGTGCCAGCAGTTACTCCCCAGATACGCAGTATTTT. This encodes CASSYSPDTQYF.

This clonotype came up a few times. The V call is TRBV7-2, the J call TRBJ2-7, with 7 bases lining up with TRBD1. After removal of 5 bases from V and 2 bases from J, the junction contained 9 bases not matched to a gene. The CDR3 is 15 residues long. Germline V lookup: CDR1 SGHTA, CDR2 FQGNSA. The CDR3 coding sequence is TGTGCCAGCAGCGAGGCCGGGACAGAAGCCTACGAGCAGTACTTC. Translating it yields CASSEAGTEAYEQYF. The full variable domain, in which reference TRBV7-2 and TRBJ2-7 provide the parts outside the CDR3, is GAGVSQSPSNKVTEKGKDVELRCDPISGHTALYWYRQSLGQGLEFLIYFQGNSAPDKSGLPSDRFSAERTGGSVSTLTIQRTQQEDSAVYLCASSEAGTEAYEQYFGPGTRLTVT.

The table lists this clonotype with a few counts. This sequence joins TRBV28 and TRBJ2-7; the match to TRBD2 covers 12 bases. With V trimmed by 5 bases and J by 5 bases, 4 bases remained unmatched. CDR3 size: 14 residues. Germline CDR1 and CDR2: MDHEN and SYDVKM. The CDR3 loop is CASSTSGRSDEQYF. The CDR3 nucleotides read TGTGCCAGCAGTACTAGCGGGAGGTCTGACGAGCAGTACTTC.

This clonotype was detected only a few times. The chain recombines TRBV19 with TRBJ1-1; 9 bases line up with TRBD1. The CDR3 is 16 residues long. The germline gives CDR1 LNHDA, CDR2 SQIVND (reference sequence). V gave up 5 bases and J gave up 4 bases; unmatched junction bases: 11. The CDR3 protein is CASSPQGQGSITEAFF. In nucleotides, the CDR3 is TGTGCCAGTAGTCCCCAGGGACAGGGATCGATCACTGAAGCTTTCTTT.

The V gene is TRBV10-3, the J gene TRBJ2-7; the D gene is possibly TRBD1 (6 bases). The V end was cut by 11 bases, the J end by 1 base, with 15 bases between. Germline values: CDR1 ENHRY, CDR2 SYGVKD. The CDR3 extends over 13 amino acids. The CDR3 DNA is TGTGCCGCCGCTCGGGACATTTCCTACGAGCAGTACTTC. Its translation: CAAARDISYEQYF.

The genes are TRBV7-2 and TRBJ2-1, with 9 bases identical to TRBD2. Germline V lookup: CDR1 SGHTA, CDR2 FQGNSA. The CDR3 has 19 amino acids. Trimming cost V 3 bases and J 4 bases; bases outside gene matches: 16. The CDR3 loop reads CASSLWGGRARGEYNEQFF. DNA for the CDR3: TGTGCCAGCAGCTTGTGGGGCGGGAGGGCCAGAGGGGAGTACAATGAGCAGTTCTTC.

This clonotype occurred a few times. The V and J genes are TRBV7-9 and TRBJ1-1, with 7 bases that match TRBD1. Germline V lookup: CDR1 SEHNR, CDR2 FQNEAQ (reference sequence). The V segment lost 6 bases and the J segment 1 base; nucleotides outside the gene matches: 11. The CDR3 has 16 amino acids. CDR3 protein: CASSVVQGPRNTEAFF. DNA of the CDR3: TGTGCCAGCAGTGTGGTACAGGGGCCACGGAACACTGAAGCTTTCTTT. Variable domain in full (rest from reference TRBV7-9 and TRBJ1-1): DTGVSQNPRHKITKRGQNVTFRCDPISEHNRLYWYRQTLGQGPEFLTYFQNEAQLEKSRLLSDRFSAERPKGSFSTLEIQRTEQGDSAMYLCASSVVQGPRNTEAFFGQGTRLTVV.

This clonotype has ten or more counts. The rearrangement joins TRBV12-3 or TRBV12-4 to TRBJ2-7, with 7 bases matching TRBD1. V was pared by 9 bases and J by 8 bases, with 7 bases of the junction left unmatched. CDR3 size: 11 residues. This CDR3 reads CARATGCKQYV. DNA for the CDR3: TGTGCCAGGGCGACAGGGTGTAAGCAGTACGTC.

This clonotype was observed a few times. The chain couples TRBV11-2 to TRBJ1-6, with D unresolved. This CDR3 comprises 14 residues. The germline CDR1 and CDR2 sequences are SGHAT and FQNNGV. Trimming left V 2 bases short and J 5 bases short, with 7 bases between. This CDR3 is CASSLRVNNSPLHF. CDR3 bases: TGTGCCAGCAGCTTAAGAGTAAATAATTCACCCCTCCACTTT.

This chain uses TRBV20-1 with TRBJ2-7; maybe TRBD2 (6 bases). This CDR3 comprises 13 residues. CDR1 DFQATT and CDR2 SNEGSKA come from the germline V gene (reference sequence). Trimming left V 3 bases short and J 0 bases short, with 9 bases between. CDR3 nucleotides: TGCAGTGCTAGCGGGACTGGCTCCTACGAGCAGTACTTC. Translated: CSASGTGSYEQYF.

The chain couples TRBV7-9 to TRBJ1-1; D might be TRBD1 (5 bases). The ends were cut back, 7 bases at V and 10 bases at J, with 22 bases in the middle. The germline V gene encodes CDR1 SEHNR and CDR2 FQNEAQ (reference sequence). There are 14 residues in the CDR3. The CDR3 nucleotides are TGTGCCAGCACCGAGGCGGGGCCCAGTAAGGTAGCTTTCTTT. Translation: CASTEAGPSKVAFF.

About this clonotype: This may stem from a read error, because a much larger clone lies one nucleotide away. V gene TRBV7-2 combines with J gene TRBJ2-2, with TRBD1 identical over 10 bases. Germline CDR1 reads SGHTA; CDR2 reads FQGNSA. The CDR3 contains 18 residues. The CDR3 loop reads CAISLGGPDRGHTGELFF. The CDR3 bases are TGTGCCATCAGCTTAGGGGGGCCAGACAGGGGGCACACCGGGGAGCTGTTTTTT.

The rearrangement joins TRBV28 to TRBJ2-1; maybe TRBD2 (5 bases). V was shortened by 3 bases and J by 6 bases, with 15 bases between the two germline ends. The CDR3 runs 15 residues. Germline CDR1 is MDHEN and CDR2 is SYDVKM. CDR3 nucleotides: TGTGCCAGCAGTTTTCACGCGGGTCTGGGCAATGAGCAGTTCTTC. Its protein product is CASSFHAGLGNEQFF.